This record looks at one T cell receptor (beta chain) sequence and its context. The data were taken from a study of T cells in women clearing cervical HPV infection. Background on the study: For cases, blood was sampled a median approximately 150 days after lesion detection, interquartile range about 90 to 230 days.

TCR beta CDR3 amplified by multiplex PCR from about 1200 ng genomic DNA. TCRdb keeps only in-frame clones here, not all; method: immunoSEQ multiplex PCR. The sample table includes some 40,000 clones. The sample taken for sequencing was blood buffy coat. The clonotype originates from a woman between 18 and 69 years old with a cervical HPV16 infection that either progressed to CIN3+ or cleared (not recorded which).

The CDR3: CASSPPTGRANYGYTF. Partial CDR3 DNA: TGTGCCAGCAGCCCGCCGACTGGCAGGGCCAACTATGGC. The V and J genes are TRBV13 and TRBJ1-2; D is perhaps TRBD1 (5 bases). The read ends 3 residues before the CDR3 terminus; that terminus is restored from the germline J gene. V lost 5 bases to trimming and J lost 2 bases, with 18 bases between them. The CDR3 runs to 16 residues. Germline loops: CDR1 PRHDT, CDR2 FYEKMQ (reference sequence).